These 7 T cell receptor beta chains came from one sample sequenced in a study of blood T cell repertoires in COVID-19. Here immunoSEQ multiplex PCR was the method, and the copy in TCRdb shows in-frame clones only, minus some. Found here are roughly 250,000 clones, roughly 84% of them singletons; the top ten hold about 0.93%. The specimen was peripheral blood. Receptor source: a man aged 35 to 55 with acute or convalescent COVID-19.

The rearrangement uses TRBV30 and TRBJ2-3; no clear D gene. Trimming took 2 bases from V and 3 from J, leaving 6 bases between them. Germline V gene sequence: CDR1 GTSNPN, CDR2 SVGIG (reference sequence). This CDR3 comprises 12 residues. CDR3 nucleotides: TGTGCCTGGAGTCCAGCGACAGATACGCAGTATTTT. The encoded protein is CAWSPATDTQYF.

The CDR3 sequence: CASSPLGTPRDYGYTF. The CDR3, as DNA: TGTGCCAGCTCACCCCTTGGTACTCCCCGGGACTATGGCTACACCTTC. The genes are TRBV18 and TRBJ1-2; D unresolved. This CDR3 is built from 16 residues. Trimming removed 3 bases at V and 3 bases at J, with 17 bases between. CDR1 is KGHSH, CDR2 LQKENI, per germline.

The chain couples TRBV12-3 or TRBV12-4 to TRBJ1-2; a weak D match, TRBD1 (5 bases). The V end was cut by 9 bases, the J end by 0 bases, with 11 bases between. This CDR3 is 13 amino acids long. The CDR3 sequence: CASHRNTNYGYTF. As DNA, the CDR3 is TGTGCCAGTCACAGGAATACTAACTATGGCTACACCTTC.

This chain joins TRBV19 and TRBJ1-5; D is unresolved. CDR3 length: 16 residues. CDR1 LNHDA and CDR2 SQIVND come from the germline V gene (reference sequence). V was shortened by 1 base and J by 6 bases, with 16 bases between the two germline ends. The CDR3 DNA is TGTGCCAGTAGTATAGGGCGCCCAGGAATGGGTCAGCCCCAGCATTTT. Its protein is CASSIGRPGMGQPQHF.

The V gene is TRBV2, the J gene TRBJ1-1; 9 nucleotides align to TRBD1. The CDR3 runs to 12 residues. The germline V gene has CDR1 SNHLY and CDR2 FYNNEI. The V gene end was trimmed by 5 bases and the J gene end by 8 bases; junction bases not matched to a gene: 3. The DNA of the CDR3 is TGTGCCAGCAGTTGGGACAGGGTGGAAGCTTTCTTT. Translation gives CASSWDRVEAFF.

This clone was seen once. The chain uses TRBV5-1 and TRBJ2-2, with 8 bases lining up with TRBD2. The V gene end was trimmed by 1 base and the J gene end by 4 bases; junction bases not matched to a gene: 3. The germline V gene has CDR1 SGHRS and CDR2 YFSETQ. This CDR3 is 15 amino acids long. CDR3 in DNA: TGCGCCAGCAGCTTGCGGGCGGGGGGCACCGGGGAGCTGTTTTTT. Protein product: CASSLRAGGTGELFF.

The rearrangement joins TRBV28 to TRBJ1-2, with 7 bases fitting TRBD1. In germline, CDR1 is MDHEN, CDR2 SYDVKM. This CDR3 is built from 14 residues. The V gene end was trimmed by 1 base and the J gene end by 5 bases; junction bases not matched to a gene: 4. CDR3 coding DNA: TGTGCCAGCAGTTTATTCGTGACAGGGTATGGCTACACCTTC. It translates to CASSLFVTGYGYTF.